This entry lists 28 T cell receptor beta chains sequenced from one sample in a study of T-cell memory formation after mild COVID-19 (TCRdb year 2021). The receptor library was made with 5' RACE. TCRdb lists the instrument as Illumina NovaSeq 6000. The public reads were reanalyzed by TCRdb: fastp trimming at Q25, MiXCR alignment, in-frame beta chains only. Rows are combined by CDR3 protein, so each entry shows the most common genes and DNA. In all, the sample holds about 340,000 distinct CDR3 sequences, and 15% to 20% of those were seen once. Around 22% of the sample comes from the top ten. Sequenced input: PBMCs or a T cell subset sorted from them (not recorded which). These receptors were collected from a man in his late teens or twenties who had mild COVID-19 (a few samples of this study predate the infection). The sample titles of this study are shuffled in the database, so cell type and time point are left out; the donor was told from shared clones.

CDR3 amino acids: CASSPTSVVEQFF. The CDR3 DNA sequence: TGTGCCAGCAGCCCGACTAGCGTGGTTGAGCAGTTCTTC. V usage is TRBV27 and J usage is TRBJ2-1, with 8 nucleotides matching TRBD2. Germline lookup yields CDR1 MNHEY and CDR2 SMNVEV (reference sequence). CDR3 length equals 13 residues. V shed 6 bases and J 9 bases; nucleotides not matched to a gene: 7.

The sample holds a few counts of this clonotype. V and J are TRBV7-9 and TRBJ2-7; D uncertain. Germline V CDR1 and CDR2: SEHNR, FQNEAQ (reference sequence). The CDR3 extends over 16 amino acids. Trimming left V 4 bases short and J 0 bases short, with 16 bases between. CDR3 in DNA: TGTGCCAGCAGCTCTCTCAGGACCAGGAGCTCCTACGAGCAGTACTTC. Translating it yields CASSSLRTRSSYEQYF.

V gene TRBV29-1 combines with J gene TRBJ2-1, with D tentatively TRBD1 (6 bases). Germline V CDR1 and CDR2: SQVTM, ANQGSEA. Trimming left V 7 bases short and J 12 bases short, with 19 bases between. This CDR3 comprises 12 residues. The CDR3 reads CSAIEQGALQFF. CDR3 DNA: TGCAGCGCCATAGAACAGGGAGCTCTGCAGTTCTTC.

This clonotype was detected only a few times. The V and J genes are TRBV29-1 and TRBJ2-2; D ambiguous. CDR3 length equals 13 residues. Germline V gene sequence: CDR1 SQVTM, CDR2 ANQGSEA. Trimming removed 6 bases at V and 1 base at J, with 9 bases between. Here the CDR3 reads CSVIGLNTGELFF. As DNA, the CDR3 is TGCAGCGTAATAGGGTTGAACACCGGGGAGCTGTTTTTT.

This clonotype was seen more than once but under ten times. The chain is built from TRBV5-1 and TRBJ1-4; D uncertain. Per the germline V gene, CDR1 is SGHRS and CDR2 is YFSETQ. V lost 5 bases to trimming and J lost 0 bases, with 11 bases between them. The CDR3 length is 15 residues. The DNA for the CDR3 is TGCGCCAGCAGAGGTTCGTGGGCAACTAATGAAAAACTGTTTTTT. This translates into CASRGSWATNEKLFF.

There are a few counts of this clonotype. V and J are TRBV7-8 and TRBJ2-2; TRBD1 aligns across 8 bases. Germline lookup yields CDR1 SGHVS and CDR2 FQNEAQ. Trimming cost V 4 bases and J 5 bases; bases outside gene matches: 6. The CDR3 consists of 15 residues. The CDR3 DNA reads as TGTGCCAGCAGCTCCTCGGACAGGGAAACCGGGGAGCTGTTTTTT. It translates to CASSSSDRETGELFF.

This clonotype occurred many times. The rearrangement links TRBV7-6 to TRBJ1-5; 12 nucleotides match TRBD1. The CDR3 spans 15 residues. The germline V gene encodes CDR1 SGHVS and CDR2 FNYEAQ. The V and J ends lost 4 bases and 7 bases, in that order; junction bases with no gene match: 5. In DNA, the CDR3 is TGTGCCAGCAGCTCCGGGACAGGGGGCGGGCAGCCCCAGCATTTT. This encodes CASSSGTGGGQPQHF.

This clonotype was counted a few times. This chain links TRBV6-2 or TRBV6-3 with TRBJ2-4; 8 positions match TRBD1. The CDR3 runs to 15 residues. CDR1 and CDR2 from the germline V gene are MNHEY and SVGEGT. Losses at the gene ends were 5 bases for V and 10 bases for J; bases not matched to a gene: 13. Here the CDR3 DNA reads TGTGCCAGCAGTCCCCGATCAGGACAGGGCGGGATTCAGTACTTC. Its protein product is CASSPRSGQGGIQYF.

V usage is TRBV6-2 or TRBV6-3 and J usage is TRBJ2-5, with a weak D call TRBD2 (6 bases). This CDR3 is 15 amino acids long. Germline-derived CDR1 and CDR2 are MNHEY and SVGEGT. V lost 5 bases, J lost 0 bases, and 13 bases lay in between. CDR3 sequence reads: CASSRDWPDQETQYF. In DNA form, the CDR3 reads TGTGCCAGCAGTCGGGACTGGCCGGACCAAGAGACCCAGTACTTC.

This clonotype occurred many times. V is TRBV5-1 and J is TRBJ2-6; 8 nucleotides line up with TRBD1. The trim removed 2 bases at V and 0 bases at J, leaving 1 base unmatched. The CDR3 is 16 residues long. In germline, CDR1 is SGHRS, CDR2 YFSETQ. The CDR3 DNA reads TGCGCCAGCAGCTTAGGACAGGGCTCTGGGGCCAACGTCCTGACTTTC. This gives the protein CASSLGQGSGANVLTF.

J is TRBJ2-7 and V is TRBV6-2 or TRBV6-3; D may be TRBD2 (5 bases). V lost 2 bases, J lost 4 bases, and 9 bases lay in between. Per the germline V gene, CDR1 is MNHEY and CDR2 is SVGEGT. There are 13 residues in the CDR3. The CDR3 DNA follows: TGTGCCAGCAGTTACGGGGAGATATACGAGCAGTACGTC. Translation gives CASSYGEIYEQYV.

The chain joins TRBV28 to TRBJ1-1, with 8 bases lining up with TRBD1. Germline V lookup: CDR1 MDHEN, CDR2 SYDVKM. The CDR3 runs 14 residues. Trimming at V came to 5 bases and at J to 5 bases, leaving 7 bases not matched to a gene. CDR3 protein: CASSAGGVGTEAFF. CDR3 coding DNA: TGTGCCAGCAGTGCAGGGGGCGTAGGTACTGAAGCTTTCTTT.

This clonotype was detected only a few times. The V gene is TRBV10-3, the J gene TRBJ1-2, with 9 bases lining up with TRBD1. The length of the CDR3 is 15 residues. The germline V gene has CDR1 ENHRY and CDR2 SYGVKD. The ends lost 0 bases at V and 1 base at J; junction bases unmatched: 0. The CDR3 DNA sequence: TGTGCCATCAGTGAGTCGGACAGGGGTAACTATGGCTACACCTTC. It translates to CAISESDRGNYGYTF.

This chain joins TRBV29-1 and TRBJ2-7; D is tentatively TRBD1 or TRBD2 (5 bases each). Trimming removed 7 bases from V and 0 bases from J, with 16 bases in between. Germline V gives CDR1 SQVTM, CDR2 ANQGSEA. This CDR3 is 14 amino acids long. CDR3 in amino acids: CSATRDLSSYEQYF. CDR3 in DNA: TGCAGCGCCACCCGGGACCTGAGCTCCTACGAGCAGTACTTC.

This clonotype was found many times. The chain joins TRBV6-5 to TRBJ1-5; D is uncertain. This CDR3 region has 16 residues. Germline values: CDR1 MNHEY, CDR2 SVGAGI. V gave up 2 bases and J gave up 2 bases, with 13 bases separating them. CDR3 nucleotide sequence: TGTGCCAGCAGTTACCGTAAGGGTTGGGGCAATCAGCCCCAGCATTTT. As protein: CASSYRKGWGNQPQHF.

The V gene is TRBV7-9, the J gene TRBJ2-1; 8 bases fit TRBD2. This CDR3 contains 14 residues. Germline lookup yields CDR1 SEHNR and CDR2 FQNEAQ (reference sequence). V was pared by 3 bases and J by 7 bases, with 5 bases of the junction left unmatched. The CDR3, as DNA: TGTGCCAGCAGCTTGGGACTAGAACTAAATGAGCAGTTCTTC. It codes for CASSLGLELNEQFF.

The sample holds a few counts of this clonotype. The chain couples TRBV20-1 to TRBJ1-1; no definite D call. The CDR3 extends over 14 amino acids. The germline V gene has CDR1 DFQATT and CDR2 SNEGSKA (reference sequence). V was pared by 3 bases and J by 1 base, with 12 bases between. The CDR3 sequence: CSASLLSSNTEAFF. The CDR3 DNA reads TGCAGTGCTAGTCTCCTGTCTTCGAACACTGAAGCTTTCTTT.

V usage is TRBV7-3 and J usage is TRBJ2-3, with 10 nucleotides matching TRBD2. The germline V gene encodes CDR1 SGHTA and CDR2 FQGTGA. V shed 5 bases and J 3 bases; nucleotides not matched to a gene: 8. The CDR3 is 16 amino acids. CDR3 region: CASSRGLAGATDTQYF. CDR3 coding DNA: TGTGCCAGCAGCCGTGGGCTAGCGGGGGCTACAGATACGCAGTATTTT.

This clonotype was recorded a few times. The CDR3 nucleotides read TGCGCCAGCAGCTTGAGTGGGACAGGGATACTGAGGCCGTACTTC. This sequence encodes CASSLSGTGILRPYF. The J gene is TRBJ2-7, the V gene TRBV5-1; TRBD1 matches 9 bases. The J segment lost 12 bases and the V segment lost 1 base, leaving 14 bases of the junction unmatched. The CDR3 has 15 residues. CDR1 SGHRS and CDR2 YFSETQ come from the germline V gene.

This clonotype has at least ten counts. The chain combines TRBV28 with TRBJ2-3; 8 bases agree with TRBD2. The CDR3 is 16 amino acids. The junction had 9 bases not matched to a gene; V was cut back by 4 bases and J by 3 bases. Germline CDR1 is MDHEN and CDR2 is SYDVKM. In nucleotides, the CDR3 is TGTGCCAGCAGTTCCGGAAGGCGGGGGGTTACAGATACGCAGTATTTT. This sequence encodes CASSSGRRGVTDTQYF.

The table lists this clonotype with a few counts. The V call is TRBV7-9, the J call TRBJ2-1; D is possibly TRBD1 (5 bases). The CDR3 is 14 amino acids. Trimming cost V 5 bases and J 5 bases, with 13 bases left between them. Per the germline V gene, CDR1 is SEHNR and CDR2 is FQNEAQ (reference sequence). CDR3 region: CASSPRVPNNEQFF. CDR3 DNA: TGTGCCAGCAGCCCCAGGGTCCCAAACAATGAGCAGTTCTTC.

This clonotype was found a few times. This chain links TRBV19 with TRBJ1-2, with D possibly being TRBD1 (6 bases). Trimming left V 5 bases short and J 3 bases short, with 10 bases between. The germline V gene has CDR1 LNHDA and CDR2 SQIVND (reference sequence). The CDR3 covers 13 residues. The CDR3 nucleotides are TGTGCCAGTAGTTTCGGACAGCACTATGGCTACACCTTC. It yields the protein CASSFGQHYGYTF.

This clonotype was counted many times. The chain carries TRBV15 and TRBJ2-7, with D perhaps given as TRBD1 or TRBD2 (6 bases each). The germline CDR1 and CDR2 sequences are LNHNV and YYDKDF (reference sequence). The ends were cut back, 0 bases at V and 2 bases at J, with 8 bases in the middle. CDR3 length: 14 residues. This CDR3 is CATSREGGPYEQYF. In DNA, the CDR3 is TGTGCCACCAGCAGAGAAGGGGGGCCCTACGAGCAGTACTTC.

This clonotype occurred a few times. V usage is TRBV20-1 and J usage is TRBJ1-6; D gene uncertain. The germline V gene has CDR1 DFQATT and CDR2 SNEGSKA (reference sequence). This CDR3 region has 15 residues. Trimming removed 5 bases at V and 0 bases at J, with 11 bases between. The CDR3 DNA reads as TGCAGTGCTCCGGATCGAGGCTCCTATAATTCACCCCTCCACTTT. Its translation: CSAPDRGSYNSPLHF.

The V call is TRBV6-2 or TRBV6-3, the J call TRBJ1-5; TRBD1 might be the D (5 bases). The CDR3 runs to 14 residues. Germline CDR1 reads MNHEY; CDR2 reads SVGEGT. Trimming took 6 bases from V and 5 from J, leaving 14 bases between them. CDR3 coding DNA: TGTGCCAGCAGAGATTGGGGGGAAGATCAGCCCCAGCATTTT. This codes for CASRDWGEDQPQHF.

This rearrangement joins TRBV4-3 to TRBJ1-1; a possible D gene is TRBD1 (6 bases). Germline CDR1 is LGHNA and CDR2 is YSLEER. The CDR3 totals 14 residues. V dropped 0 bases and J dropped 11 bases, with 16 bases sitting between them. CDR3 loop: CASSQEYLDSEAFF. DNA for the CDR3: TGCGCCAGCAGCCAAGAATATTTGGACAGCGAGGCTTTCTTT.

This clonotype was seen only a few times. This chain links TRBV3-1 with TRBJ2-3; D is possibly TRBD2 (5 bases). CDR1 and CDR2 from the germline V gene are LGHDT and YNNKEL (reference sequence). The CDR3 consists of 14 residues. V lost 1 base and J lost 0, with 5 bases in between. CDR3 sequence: CASSQGTSTDTQYF. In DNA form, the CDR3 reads TGTGCCAGCAGCCAAGGGACTAGCACAGATACGCAGTATTTT.

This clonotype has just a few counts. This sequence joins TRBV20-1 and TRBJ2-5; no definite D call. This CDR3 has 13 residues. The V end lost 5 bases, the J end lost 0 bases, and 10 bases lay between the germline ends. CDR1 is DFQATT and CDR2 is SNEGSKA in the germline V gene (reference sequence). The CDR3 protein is CSAQAVNQETQYF. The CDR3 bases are TGCAGTGCTCAGGCAGTCAACCAAGAGACCCAGTACTTC.